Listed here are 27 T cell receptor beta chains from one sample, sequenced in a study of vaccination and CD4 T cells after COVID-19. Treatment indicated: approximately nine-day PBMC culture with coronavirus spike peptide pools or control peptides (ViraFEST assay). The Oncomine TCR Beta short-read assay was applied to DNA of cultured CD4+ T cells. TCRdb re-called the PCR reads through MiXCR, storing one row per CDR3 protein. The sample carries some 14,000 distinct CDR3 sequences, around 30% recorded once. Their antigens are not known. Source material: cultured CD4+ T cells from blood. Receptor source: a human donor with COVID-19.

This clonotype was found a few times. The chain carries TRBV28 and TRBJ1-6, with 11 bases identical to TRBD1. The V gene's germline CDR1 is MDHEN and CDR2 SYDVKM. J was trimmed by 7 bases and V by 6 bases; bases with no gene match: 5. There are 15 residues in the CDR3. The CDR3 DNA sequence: TGTGCCAGCAGCCGGACAGGGGGCGGGAATTCACCCCTCCACTTT. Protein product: CASSRTGGGNSPLHF.

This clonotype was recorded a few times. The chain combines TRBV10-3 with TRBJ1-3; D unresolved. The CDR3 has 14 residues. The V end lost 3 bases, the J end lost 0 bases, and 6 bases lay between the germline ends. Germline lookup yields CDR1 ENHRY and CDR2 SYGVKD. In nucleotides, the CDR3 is TGTGCCATCAGTGATGGAAGCTCTGGAAACACCATATATTTT. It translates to CAISDGSSGNTIYF.

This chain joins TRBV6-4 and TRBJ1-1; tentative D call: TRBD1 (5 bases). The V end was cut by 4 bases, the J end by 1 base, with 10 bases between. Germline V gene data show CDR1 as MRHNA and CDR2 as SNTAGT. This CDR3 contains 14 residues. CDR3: CASSAGGKNTEAFF. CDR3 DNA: TGTGCCAGCAGTGCGGGGGGGAAGAACACTGAAGCTTTCTTT.

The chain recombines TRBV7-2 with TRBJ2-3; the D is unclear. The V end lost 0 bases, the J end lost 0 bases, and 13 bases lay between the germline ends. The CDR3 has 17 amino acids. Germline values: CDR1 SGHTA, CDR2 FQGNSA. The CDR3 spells CASSLAGREPSTDTQYF. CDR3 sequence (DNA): TGTGCCAGCAGCTTAGCCGGAAGGGAACCCAGCACAGATACGCAGTATTTT.

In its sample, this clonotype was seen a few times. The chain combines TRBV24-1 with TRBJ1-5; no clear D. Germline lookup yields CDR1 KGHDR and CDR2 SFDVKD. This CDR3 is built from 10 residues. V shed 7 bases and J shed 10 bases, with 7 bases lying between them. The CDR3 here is CATRLGPQHF. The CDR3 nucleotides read TGTGCCACCAGGCTCGGACCCCAGCATTTT.

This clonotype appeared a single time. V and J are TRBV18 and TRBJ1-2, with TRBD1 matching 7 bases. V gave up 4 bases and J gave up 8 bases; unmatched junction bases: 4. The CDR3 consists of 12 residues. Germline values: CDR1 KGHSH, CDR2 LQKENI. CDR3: CASSHDRDGYTF. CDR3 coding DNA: TGTGCCAGCTCACATGACAGGGACGGCTACACCTTC.

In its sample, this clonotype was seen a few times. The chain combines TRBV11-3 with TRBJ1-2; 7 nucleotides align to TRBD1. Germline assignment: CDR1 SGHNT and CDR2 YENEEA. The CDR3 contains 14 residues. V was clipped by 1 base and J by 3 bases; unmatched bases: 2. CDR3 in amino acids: CASSLAGGDYGYTF. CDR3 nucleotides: TGTGCCAGCAGCTTAGCAGGGGGGGACTATGGCTACACCTTC.

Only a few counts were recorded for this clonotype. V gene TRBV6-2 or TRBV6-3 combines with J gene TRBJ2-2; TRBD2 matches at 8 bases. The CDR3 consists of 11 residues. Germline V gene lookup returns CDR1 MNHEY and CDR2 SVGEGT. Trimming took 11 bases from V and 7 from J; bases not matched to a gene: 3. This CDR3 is CAAGGFGELFF. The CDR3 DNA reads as TGTGCCGCGGGGGGATTCGGGGAGCTGTTTTTT.

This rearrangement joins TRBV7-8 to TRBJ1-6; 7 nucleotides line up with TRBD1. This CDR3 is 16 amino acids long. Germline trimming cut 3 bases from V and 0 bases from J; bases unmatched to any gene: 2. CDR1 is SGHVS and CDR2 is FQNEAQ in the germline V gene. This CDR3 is CASSLRDSSYNSPLHF. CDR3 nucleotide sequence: TGTGCCAGCAGCTTGCGGGACAGCTCCTATAATTCACCCCTCCACTTT.

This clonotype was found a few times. The CDR3, as DNA: TGTGCCAGCAGCCCAACAGGGGGTAATAATTCACCCCTCCACTTT. Translation: CASSPTGGNNSPLHF. The chain combines TRBV7-3 with TRBJ1-6; the match to TRBD1 covers 8 bases. The V and J ends lost 5 bases and 5 bases, in that order; junction bases with no gene match: 5. Per the germline V gene, CDR1 is SGHTA and CDR2 is FQGTGA. CDR3 length: 15 residues.

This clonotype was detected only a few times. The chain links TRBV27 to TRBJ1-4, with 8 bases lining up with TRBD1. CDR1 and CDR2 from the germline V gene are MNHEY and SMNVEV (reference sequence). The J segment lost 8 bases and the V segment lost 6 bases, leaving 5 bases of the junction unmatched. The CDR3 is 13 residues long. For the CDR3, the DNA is TGTGCCAGCAGAACAGGGGGTCGCGAAAAACTGTTTTTT. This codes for CASRTGGREKLFF.

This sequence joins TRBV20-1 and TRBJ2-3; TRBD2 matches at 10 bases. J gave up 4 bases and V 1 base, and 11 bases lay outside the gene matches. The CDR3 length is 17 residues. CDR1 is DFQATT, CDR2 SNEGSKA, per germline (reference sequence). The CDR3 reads CSARGGASGGRADTQYF. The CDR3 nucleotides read TGCAGTGCTAGAGGAGGGGCTAGCGGGGGAAGGGCAGATACGCAGTATTTT.

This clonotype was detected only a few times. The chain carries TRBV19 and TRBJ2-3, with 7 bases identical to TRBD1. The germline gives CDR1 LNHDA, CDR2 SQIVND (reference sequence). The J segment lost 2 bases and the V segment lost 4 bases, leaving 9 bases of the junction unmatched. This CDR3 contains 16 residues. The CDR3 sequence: CASSTRDRIATDTQYF. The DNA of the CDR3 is TGTGCCAGTAGTACCAGGGACAGAATTGCCACAGATACGCAGTATTTT.

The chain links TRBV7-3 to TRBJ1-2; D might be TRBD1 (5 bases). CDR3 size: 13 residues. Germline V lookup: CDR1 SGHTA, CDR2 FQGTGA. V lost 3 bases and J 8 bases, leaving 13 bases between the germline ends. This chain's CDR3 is CASSFSPGKGYTF. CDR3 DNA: TGTGCCAGCAGCTTTTCCCCAGGGAAGGGCTACACCTTC.

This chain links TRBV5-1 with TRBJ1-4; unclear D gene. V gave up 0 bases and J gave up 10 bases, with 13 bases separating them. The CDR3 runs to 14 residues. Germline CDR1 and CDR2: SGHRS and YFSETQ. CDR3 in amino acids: CASSLGGDVGKLFF. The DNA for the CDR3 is TGCGCCAGCAGCTTGGGTGGGGATGTGGGAAAACTGTTTTTT.

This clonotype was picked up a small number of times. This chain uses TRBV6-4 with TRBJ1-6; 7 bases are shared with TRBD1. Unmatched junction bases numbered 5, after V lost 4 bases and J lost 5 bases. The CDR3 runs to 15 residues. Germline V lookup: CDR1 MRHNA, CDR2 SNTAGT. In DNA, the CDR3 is TGTGCCAGCAGTGTGGCTGGACAGGATAATTCACCCCTCCACTTT. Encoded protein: CASSVAGQDNSPLHF.

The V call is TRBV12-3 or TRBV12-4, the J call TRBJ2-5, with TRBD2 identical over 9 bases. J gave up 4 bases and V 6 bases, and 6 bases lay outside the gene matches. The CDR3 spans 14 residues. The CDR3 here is CASRIAGVRETQYF. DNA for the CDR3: TGTGCCAGCAGAATAGCGGGAGTACGAGAGACCCAGTACTTC.

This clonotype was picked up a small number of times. CDR3 DNA: TGTGCCAGCAGCCTAGGGTATTTAGGATCACCCCTCCACTTT. This translates into CASSLGYLGSPLHF. This chain joins TRBV5-4 and TRBJ1-6; the D is unclear. The CDR3 is 14 residues long. Trimming took off 4 bases at V and 10 bases at J, with 15 bases between the two ends. Germline V lookup: CDR1 SGHNT, CDR2 YYREEE (reference sequence). Supplemented by reference TRBV5-4 and TRBJ1-6, the full variable domain reads ETGVTQSPTHLIKTRGQQVTLRCSSQSGHNTVSWYQQALGQGPQFIFQYYREEENGRGNFPPRFSGLQFPNYSSELNVNALELDDSALYLCASSLGYLGSPLHFGNGTRLTVT.

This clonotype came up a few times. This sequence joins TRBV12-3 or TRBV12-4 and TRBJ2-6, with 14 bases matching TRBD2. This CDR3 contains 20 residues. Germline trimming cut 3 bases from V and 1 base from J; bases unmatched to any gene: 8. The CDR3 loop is CASSFIGRTSGGSGANVLTF. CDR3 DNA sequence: TGTGCCAGCAGTTTTATCGGCCGGACTAGCGGGGGGTCTGGGGCCAACGTCCTGACTTTC.

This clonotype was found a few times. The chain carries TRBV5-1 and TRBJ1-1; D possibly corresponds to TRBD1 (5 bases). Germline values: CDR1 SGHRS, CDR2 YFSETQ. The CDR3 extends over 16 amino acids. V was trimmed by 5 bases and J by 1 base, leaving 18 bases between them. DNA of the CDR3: TGCGCCAGCAGACCCGAGGGAGGGGCCAGGAACACTGAAGCTTTCTTT. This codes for CASRPEGGARNTEAFF.

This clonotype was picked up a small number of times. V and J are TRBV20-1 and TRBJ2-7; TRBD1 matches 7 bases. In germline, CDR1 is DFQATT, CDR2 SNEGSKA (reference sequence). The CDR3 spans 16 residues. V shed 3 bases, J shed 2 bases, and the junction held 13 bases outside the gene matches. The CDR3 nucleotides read TGCAGTGCTAGCGGAATAAGGGGGCCAGGGACCTACGAGCAGTACTTC. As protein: CSASGIRGPGTYEQYF.

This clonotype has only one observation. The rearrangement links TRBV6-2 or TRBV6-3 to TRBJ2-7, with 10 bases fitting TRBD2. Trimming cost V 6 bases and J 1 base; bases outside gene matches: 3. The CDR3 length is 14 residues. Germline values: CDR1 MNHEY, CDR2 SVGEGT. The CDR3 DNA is TGTGCCAGCAGGCTAGCGGGGGAATCCTACGAGCAGTACTTC. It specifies CASRLAGESYEQYF.

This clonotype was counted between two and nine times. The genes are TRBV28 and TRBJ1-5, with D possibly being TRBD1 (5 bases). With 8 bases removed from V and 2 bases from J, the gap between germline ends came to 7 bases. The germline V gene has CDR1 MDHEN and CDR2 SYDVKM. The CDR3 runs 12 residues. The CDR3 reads CASGGGNQPQHF. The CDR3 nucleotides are TGTGCCAGCGGGGGTGGCAATCAGCCCCAGCATTTT.

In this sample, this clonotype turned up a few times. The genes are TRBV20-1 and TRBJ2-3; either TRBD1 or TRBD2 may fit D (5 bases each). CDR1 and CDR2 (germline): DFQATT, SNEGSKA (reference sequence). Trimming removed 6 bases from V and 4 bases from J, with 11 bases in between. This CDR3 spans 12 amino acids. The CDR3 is CSATRDPDTQYF. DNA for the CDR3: TGCAGTGCGACCCGGGACCCAGATACGCAGTATTTT.

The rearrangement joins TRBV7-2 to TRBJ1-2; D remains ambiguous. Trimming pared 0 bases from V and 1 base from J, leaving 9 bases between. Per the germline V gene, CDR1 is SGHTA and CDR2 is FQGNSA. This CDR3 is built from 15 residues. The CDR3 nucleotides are TGTGCCAGCAGCTTAGCGTTGAATAATAACTATGGCTACACCTTC. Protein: CASSLALNNNYGYTF.

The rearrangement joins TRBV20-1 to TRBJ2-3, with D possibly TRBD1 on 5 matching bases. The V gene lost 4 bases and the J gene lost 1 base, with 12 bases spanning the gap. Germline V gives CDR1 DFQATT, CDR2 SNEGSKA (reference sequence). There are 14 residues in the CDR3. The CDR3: CSAIWARGTDTQYF. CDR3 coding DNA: TGCAGTGCTATCTGGGCCAGGGGCACAGATACGCAGTATTTT.

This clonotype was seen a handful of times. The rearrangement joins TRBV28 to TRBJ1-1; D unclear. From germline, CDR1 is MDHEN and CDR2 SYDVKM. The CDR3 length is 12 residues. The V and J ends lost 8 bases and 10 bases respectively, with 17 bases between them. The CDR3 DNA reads TGTGCCAGCTCGCAAAGTGGGAACCCAGCTTTCTTT. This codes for CASSQSGNPAFF. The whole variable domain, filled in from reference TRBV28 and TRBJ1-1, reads DVKVTQSSRYLVKRTGEKVFLECVQDMDHENMFWYRQDPGLGLRLIYFSYDVKMKEKGDIPEGYSVSREKKERFSLILESASTNQTSMYLCASSQSGNPAFFGQGTRLTVV.